This T cell receptor beta chain was sequenced during a study of chronic HIV infection and antiretroviral therapy (dated by TCRdb to 2013 to 2016). The library was made by 5' RACE. This sample was sequenced with an Illumina MiSeq. The public reads were quality trimmed at Q25 with fastp and then assembled into clones with MiXCR by TCRdb, keeping productive beta chains. Rows are unified per CDR3 protein, each entry keeping the most common DNA and genes. Counted in this sample were 39,000 or so distinct CDR3 sequences; about 7.4% of them appeared once. Together, the top ten hold 2.9% of the sample. Notes on this clonotype: The specificity of this receptor is unknown. Sequence at one end of the junction differs from germline and may be a read error.

Inclusive of the bounding cysteine and phenylalanine, the CDR3 is 15 residues long. The read is trimmed to its CDR3 DNA, 45 bases read in frame from base 1. CDR1 and CDR2 (LGHNA, YSLEER) derive from the germline V gene. The sample taken for sequencing was peripheral blood. The receptor comes from an adult who had HIV and had not received antiretroviral therapy, or was an uninfected healthy control (not recorded which). In this chain, TRBV4-3 is recombined with TRBJ1-1, with the D gene uncertain. CDR3 loop: CASSQDPRVAGETFF. The nucleotide sequence reads as follows: TGCGCCAGCAGCCAAGATCCGAGAGTTGCCGGTGAAACTTTCTTT.